These T cell receptor beta chains were read from a single sample in a study of PD-1 blockade in classical Hodgkin lymphoma. This table comes from immunoSEQ multiplex PCR, and its TCRdb copy is limited to in-frame clones, with some not included. The table records about 110,000 clones, roughly nine tenths of them present only once. Here the sequenced sample was peripheral blood mononuclear cells (PBMCs), taken before the second cycle of nivolumab. Source of these receptors: a human donor with classical Hodgkin lymphoma. Each CDR3 is given with its conserved first and last residue. A D gene is named only where the DNA matches it firmly. The size field is filled for only some rows; it gives once, few, many or a size class.

NA	14	TRBV5-5	NA	TRBJ2-7	CASSLAPGTVEQYF	TGTGCCAGCAGCTTGGCCCCTGGGACGGTCGAGCAGTACTTC
NA	10	TRBV6-1	NA	TRBJ2-1	CASNIYEQFF	TGTGCCAGCAATATCTATGAGCAGTTCTTC
NA	15	TRBV4-1	NA	TRBJ1-1	CASSHGRWGDTEAFF	TGCGCCAGCAGCCATGGTCGGTGGGGGGACACTGAAGCTTTCTTT
NA	16	TRBV11-2	once	TRBJ2-2	CASSMPIGRSTGELFF	TGTGCCAGCAGCATGCCTATAGGGCGCAGCACCGGGGAGCTGTTTTTT
NA	12	TRBV2	once	TRBJ2-6	CASSAGANVLTF	TGTGCCAGCAGTGCCGGGGCCAACGTCCTGACTTTC
TRBD2	20	TRBV19	NA	TRBJ2-7	CASSILFADETSGRSSEQYF	TGTGCCAGTAGTATATTGTTTGCAGATGAGACTAGCGGGAGATCTTCCGAGCAGTACTTC
TRBD2	14	TRBV15	NA	TRBJ2-7	CATSTQRDTHEQYF	TGTGCCACCAGCACCCAGCGGGATACCCACGAGCAGTACTTC
NA	14	TRBV5-4	NA	TRBJ2-7	CASSLRDHSYEQYF	TGTGCCAGCAGCTTGAGGGACCACTCCTACGAGCAGTACTTC
TRBD2	13	TRBV7-7	NA	TRBJ2-7	CASSPGLAGEQYF	TGTGCCAGCAGCCCGGGACTAGCGGGCGAGCAGTACTTC
NA	13	TRBV5-1	once	TRBJ2-5	CASSYKVQETQYF	TGCGCCAGCAGCTACAAAGTTCAAGAGACCCAGTACTTC
NA	14	TRBV6-6	NA	TRBJ1-2	CASSENPYSYGYTF	TGTGCCAGCAGCGAAAACCCATACAGCTATGGCTACACCTTC
TRBD1	14	TRBV18	few	TRBJ1-2	CASSPPGTGYGYTF	TGTGCCAGCTCACCGCCCGGGACAGGGTATGGCTACACCTTC
TRBD1	16	TRBV7-2	NA	TRBJ1-5	CASSSLTGSSNQPQHF	TGTGCCAGCAGCTCTTTGACAGGGAGTAGCAATCAGCCCCAGCATTTT
NA	16	TRBV7-6	NA	TRBJ2-6	CASSPRGYSGANVLTF	TGTGCCAGCAGCCCAAGAGGGTACTCTGGGGCCAACGTCCTGACTTTC
TRBD1	15	TRBV27	NA	TRBJ2-1	CASSRLGTGGNEQFF	TGTGCCAGCAGTCGTCTCGGGACAGGGGGGAATGAGCAGTTCTTC
NA	15	TRBV19	few	TRBJ1-5	CASSISEDSNQPQHF	TGTGCCAGTAGTATTTCAGAAGATAGCAATCAGCCCCAGCATTTT
NA	13	TRBV12-5	NA	TRBJ1-1	CASASPGEGEAFF	TGTGCTAGTGCTTCCCCCGGGGAGGGAGAAGCTTTCTTT
NA	15	TRBV27	NA	TRBJ2-2	CASRSGLTNTGELFF	TGTGCCAGCAGATCGGGACTTACGAACACCGGGGAGCTGTTTTTT
NA	15	TRBV10-1	NA	TRBJ2-7	CASSDFRTAIYEQYF	TGCGCCAGCAGTGACTTTCGGACTGCGATTTACGAGCAGTACTTC
TRBD1	16	TRBV5-4	NA	TRBJ2-1	CASSTTGTGVYNEQFF	TGTGCCAGCAGCACCACCGGGACAGGGGTATACAATGAGCAGTTCTTC
TRBD2	15	TRBV2	NA	TRBJ2-1	CASSFSGTGSNEQFF	TGTGCCAGCAGCTTTAGCGGGACCGGTTCCAATGAGCAGTTCTTC
TRBD1	15	TRBV27	NA	TRBJ1-1	CASSLARQGWPEAFF	TGTGCCAGCAGTTTAGCCCGACAGGGTTGGCCTGAAGCTTTCTTT
TRBD2	17	TRBV19	NA	TRBJ2-1	CASSILGLASAVDEQFF	TGTGCCAGTAGTATTTTGGGACTAGCGTCAGCAGTCGATGAGCAGTTCTTC
TRBD1	14	TRBV19	NA	TRBJ1-1	CATGPTGGWTEAFF	TGTGCCACCGGACCAACAGGGGGGTGGACTGAAGCTTTCTTT
NA	15	TRBV4-3	many	TRBJ1-2	CASSRGLTANYGYTF	TGCGCCAGCAGCCGTGGCCTCACAGCTAACTATGGCTACACCTTC
TRBD2	17	TRBV19	NA	TRBJ2-1	CASSDRVAGTSYNEQFF	TGTGCCAGTAGTGATAGGGTAGCGGGAACCTCCTACAATGAGCAGTTCTTC
NA	16	TRBV28	NA	TRBJ2-3	CASSLYQGASTDTQYF	TGTGCCAGCAGCCTATATCAGGGCGCTAGCACAGATACGCAGTATTTT
TRBD1	16	TRBV2	NA	TRBJ1-1	CASSSQGQGALQGAFF	TGTGCCAGCAGTAGTCAGGGACAGGGGGCGCTCCAAGGGGCTTTCTTT